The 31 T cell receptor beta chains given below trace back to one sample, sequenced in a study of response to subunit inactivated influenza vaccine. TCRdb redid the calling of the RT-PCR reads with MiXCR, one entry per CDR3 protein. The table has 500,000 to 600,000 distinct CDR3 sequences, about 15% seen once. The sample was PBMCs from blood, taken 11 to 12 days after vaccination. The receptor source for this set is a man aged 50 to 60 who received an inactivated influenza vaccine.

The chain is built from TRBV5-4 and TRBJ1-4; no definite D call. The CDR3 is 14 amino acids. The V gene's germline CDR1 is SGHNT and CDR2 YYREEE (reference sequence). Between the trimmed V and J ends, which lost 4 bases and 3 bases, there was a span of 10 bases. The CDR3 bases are TGTGCCAGCAGCAACTTCGGGGCTAATGAAAAACTGTTTTTT. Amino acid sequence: CASSNFGANEKLFF. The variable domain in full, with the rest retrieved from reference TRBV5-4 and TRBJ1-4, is ETGVTQSPTHLIKTRGQQVTLRCSSQSGHNTVSWYQQALGQGPQFIFQYYREEENGRGNFPPRFSGLQFPNYSSELNVNALELDDSALYLCASSNFGANEKLFFGSGTQLSVL.

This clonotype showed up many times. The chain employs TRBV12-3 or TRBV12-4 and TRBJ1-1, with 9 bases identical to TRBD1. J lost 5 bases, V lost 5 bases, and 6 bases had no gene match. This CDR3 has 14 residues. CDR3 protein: CASSPTGGRTEAFF. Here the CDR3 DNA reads TGTGCCAGCAGTCCCACAGGGGGCAGAACTGAAGCTTTCTTT.

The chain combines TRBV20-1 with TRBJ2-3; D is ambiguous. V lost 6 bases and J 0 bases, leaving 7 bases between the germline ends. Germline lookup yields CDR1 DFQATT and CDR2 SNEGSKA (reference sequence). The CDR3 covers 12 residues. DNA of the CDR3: TGCAGTGCCCCGGGTAGCACAGATACGCAGTATTTT. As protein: CSAPGSTDTQYF.

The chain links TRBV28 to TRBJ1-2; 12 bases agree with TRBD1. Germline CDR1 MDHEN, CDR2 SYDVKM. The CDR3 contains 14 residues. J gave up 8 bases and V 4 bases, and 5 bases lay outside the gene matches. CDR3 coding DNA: TGTGCCAGCAGTTCGTGGGACAGGGGGCAAGGCTACACCTTC. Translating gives CASSSWDRGQGYTF.

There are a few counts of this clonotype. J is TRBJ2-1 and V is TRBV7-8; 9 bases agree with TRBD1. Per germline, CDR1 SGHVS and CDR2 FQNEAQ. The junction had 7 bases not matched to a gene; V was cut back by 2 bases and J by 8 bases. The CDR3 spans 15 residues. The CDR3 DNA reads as TGTGCCAGCAGCTTACAAACAGGGGGCTGGGATGAGCAGTTCTTC. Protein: CASSLQTGGWDEQFF.

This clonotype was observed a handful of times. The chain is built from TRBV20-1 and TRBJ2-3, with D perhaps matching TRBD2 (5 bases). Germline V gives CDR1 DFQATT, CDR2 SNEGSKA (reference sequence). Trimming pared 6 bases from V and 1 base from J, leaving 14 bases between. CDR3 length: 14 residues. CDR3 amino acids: CSAKRVGRTDTQYF. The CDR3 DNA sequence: TGCAGTGCGAAGAGGGTAGGACGCACAGATACGCAGTATTTT.

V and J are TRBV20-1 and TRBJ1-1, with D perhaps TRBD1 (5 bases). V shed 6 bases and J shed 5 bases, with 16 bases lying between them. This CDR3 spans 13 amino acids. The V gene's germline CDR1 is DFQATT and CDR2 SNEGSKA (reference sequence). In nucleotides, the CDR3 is TGCAGTGCCCTCCGCGGGGGTGGAACTGAAGCTTTCTTT. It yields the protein CSALRGGGTEAFF.

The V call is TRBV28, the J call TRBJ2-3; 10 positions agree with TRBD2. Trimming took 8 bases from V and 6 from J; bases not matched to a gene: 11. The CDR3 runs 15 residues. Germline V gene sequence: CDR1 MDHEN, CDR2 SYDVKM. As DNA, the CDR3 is TGTGCCAGCTCCTCGCTAGCGGGAGTGGGCGATACGCAGTATTTT. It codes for CASSSLAGVGDTQYF.

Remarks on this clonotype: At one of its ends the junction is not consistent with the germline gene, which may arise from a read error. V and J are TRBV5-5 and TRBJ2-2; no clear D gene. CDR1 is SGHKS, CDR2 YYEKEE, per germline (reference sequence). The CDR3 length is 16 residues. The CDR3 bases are TGTGCCAGCAGTTTGGACGGGCCATCGAACACCGGGGAGCTGTTTTTT. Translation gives CASSLDGPSNTGELFF. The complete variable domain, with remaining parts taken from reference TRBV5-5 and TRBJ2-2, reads DAGVTQSPTHLIKTRGQQVTLRCSPISGHKSVSWYQQVLGQGPQFIFQYYEKEERGRGNFPDRFSARQFPNYSSELNVNALLLGDSALYLCASSLDGPSNTGELFFGEGSRLTVL.

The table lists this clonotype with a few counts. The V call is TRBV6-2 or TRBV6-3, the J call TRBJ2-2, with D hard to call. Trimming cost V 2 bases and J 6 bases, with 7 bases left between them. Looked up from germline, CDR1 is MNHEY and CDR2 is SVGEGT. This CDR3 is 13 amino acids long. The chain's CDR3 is CASSYRPAGELFF. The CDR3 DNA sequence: TGTGCCAGCAGTTACCGGCCGGCCGGGGAGCTGTTTTTT.

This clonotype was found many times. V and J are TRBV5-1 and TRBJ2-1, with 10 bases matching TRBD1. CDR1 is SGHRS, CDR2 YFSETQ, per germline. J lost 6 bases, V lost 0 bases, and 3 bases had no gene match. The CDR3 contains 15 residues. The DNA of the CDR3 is TGCGCCAGCAGCTTGGCCGGGACAGGGGCCAATGAGCAGTTCTTC. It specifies CASSLAGTGANEQFF.

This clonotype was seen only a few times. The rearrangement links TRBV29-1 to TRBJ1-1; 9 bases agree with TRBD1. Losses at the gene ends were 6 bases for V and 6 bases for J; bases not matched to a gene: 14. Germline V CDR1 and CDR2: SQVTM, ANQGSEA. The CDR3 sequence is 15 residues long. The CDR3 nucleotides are TGCAGCGTAGCGGGGGAGGGACAGGGAGTTTCTGAAGCTTTCTTT. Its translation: CSVAGEGQGVSEAFF. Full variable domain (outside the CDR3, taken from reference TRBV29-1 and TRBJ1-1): SAVISQKPSRDICQRGTSLTIQCQVDSQVTMMFWYRQQPGQSLTLIATANQGSEATYESGFVIDKFPISRPNLTFSTLTVSNMSPEDSSIYLCSVAGEGQGVSEAFFGQGTRLTVV.

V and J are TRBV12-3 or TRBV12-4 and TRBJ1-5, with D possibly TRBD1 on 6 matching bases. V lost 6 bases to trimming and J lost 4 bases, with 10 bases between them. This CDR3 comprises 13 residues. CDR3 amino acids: CASRSGVNQPQHF. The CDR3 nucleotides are TGTGCCAGCAGGTCAGGGGTTAATCAGCCCCAGCATTTT.

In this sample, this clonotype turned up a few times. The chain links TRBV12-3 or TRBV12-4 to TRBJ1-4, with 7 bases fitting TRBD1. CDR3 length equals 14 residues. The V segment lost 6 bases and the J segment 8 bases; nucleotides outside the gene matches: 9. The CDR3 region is CASRETGLGEKLFF. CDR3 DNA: TGTGCCAGCAGGGAGACAGGGCTTGGAGAAAAACTGTTTTTT.

DNA of the CDR3: TGTGCCAGCAGTTACCAGGGGAAGCAGTACTTC. Its translation: CASSYQGKQYF. The rearrangement uses TRBV6-2 or TRBV6-3 and TRBJ2-7; maybe TRBD1 (6 bases). Germline V gene data show CDR1 as MNHEY and CDR2 as SVGEGT. This CDR3 is built from 11 residues. Trimming shortened V by 2 bases and J by 8 bases, and 7 bases separated the two germline ends.

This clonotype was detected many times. CDR3 loop: CASSLQVQNNEQFF. Written as DNA, the CDR3 is TGTGCCAGCAGTTTACAGGTACAGAACAATGAGCAGTTCTTC. This chain connects TRBV28 to TRBJ2-1; D gene ambiguous. Trimming removed 2 bases from V and 5 bases from J, with 10 bases in between. The CDR3 contains 14 residues. Looked up from germline, CDR1 is MDHEN and CDR2 is SYDVKM.

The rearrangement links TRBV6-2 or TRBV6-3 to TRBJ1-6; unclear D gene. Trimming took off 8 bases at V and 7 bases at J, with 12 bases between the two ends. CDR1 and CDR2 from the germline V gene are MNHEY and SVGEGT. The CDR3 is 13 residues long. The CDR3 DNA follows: TGTGCCAGCTTGAGCGGTATAAATTCACCCCTCCACTTT. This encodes CASLSGINSPLHF.

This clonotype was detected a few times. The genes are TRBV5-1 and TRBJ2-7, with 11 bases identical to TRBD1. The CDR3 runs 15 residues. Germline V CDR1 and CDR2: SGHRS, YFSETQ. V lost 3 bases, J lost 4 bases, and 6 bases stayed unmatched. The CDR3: CASSYRDRGIYEQYF. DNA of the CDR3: TGCGCCAGCAGCTACCGGGACAGGGGGATTTACGAGCAGTACTTC.

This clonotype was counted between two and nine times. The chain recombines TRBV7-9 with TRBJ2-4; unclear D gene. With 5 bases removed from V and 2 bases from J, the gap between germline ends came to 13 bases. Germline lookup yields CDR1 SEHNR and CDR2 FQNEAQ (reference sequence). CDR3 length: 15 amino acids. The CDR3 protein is CASSPVELPKNIQYF. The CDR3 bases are TGTGCCAGCAGCCCCGTTGAACTACCCAAAAACATTCAGTACTTC. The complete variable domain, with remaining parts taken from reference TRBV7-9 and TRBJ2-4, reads DTGVSQNPRHKITKRGQNVTFRCDPISEHNRLYWYRQTLGQGPEFLTYFQNEAQLEKSRLLSDRFSAERPKGSFSTLEIQRTEQGDSAMYLCASSPVELPKNIQYFGAGTRLSVL.

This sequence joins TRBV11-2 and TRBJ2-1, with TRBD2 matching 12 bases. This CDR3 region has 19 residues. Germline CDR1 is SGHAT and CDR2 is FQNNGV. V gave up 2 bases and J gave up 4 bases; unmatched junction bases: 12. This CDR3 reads CASSLRALTTSGGYNEQFF. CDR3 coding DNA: TGTGCCAGCAGCTTAAGGGCCTTGACGACTAGCGGGGGATACAATGAGCAGTTCTTC.

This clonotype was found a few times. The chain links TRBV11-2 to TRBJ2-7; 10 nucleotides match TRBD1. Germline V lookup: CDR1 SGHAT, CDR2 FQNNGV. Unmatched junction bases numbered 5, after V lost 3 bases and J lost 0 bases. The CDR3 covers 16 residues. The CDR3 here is CASSLETGGFSYEQYF. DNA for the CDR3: TGTGCCAGCAGCTTGGAGACAGGGGGCTTCTCCTACGAGCAGTACTTC.

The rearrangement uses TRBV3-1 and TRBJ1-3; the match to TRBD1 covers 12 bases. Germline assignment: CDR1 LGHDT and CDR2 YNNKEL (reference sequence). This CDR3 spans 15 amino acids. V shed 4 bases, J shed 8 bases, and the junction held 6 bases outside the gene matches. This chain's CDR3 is CASSRSGQGADTIYF. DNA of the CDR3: TGTGCCAGCAGCCGCTCGGGACAGGGGGCAGACACCATATATTTT.

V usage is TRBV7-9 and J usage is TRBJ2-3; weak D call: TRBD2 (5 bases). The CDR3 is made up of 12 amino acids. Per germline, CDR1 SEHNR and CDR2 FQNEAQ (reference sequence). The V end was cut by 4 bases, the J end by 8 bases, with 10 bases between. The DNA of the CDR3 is TGTGCCAGCAGCTCTGGACGGGGTACGCAGTATTTT. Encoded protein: CASSSGRGTQYF.

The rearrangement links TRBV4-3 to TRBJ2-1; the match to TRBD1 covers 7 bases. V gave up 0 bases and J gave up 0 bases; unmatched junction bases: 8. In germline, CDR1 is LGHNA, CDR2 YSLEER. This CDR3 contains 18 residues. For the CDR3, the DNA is TGCGCCAGCAGCCAAGAACCTTACAGGGGCAGCTCCTACAATGAGCAGTTCTTC. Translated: CASSQEPYRGSSYNEQFF.

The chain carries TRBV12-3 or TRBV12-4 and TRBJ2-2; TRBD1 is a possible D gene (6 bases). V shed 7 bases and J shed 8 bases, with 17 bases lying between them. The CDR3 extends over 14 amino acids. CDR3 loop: CASTLGDTGGELFF. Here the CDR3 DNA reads TGTGCCAGCACCTTGGGGGACACGGGGGGGGAGCTGTTTTTT.

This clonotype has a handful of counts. The CDR3 loop is CASSQDPLRTGDNYGYTF. CDR3 DNA: TGTGCCAGCAGCCAAGATCCGCTTAGGACAGGAGACAACTATGGCTACACCTTC. The rearrangement uses TRBV14 and TRBJ1-2; 7 bases are a match to TRBD1. The CDR3 has 18 residues. Trimming removed 0 bases from V and 2 bases from J; junction bases left unmatched: 12. Germline CDR1 is SGHDN and CDR2 is FVKESK.

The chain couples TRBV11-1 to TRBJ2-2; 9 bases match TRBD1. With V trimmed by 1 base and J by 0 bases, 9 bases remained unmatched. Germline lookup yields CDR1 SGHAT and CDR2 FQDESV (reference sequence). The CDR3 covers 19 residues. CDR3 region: CASSLDRGLILTNTGELFF. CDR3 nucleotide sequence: TGTGCCAGCAGCTTAGACAGGGGGCTAATCCTAACGAACACCGGGGAGCTGTTTTTT. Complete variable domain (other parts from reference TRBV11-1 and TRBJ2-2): EAEVAQSPRYKITEKSQAVAFWCDPISGHATLYWYRQILGQGPELLVQFQDESVVDDSQLPKDRFSAERLKGVDSTLKIQPAELGDSAMYLCASSLDRGLILTNTGELFFGEGSRLTVL.

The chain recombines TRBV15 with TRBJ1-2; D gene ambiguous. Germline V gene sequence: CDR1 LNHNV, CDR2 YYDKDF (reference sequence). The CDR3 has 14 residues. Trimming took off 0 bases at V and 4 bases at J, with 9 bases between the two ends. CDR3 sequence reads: CATSRDLARYGYTF. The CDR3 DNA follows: TGTGCCACCAGCAGAGATCTAGCCCGCTATGGCTACACCTTC.

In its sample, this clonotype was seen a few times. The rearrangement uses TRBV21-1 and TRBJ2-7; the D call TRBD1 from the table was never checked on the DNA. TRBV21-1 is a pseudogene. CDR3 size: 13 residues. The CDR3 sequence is CASSRTGDSEQYF. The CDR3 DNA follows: TGTGCCAGCAGCAGGACAGGGGATTCCGAGCAGTACTTC.

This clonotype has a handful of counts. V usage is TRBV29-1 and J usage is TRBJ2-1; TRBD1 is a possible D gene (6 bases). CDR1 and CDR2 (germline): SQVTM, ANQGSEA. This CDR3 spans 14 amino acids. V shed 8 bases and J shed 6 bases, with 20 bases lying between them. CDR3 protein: CSPQGLLFGNEQFF. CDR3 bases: TGCAGCCCACAGGGTTTGCTATTCGGCAATGAGCAGTTCTTC.

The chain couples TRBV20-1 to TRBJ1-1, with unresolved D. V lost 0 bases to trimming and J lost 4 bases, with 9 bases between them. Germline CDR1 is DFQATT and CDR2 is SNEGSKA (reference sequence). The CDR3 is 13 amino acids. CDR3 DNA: TGCAGTGCTAGAGACGTGGGGAGCACTGAAGCTTTCTTT. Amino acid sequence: CSARDVGSTEAFF.